Each of the 14 T cell receptor beta chains below was sequenced from the same sample in a study of Ad26.COV2.S vaccination and SARS-CoV-2 variants. Treatment indicated: over 15 received Ad26.COV2.S at low or high dose, single or two shots; five or six received placebo; per-sample allocation not given. Sampling was done on day 63 after the first vaccine or placebo injection. The table came from immunoSEQ multiplex PCR; TCRdb's copy has only in-frame clones and leaves some out. The data show 430,000 or so clones, with nearly 90% seen just once and over 2% held by the top ten. The sample was peripheral blood, taken in a trial of Ad26.COV2.S vaccine versus placebo. These receptors all come from a person aged 18-65 years who received the Ad26.COV2.S COVID-19 vaccine or a placebo.

This chain links TRBV5-1 with TRBJ1-6; unclear D gene. Germline V gene data show CDR1 as SGHRS and CDR2 as YFSETQ. Trimming shortened V by 0 bases and J by 10 bases, and 14 bases separated the two germline ends. The CDR3 has 15 residues. CDR3 sequence: CASSLVLSTASPLHF. The CDR3 nucleotides are TGCGCCAGCAGCTTGGTTCTGTCTACCGCCTCACCCCTCCACTTT.

This rearrangement joins TRBV18 to TRBJ2-2; D ambiguous. The CDR3 extends over 15 amino acids. Trimming left V 6 bases short and J 2 bases short, with 13 bases between. Germline V CDR1 and CDR2: KGHSH, LQKENI. The DNA of the CDR3 is TGTGCCAGCTCGCCAGACATACCTAACACCGGGGAGCTGTTTTTT. Translating gives CASSPDIPNTGELFF.

This clone is a singleton in its sample. CDR3 nucleotide sequence: TGTGCCAGCTCACGTAGACAGGGCTCGAACACCGGGGAGCTGTTTTTT. Its protein product is CASSRRQGSNTGELFF. The chain is built from TRBV5-6 and TRBJ2-2, with TRBD1 identical over 7 bases. The trim removed 7 bases at V and 0 bases at J, leaving 9 bases unmatched. Germline V gives CDR1 SGHDT, CDR2 YYEEEE. This CDR3 is 16 amino acids long.

Written as DNA, the CDR3 is TGTGCCAGTACCCTAGGGGGTCAGCCCCAGCATTTT. It codes for CASTLGGQPQHF. V gene TRBV19 combines with J gene TRBJ1-5, with D perhaps TRBD1 (6 bases). Trimming cost V 7 bases and J 6 bases, with 10 bases left between them. The CDR3 consists of 12 residues. Germline CDR1 LNHDA, CDR2 SQIVND (reference sequence).

The CDR3 bases are TGTGCCATCAGCCCCCACGGGACAGGGGGCTTCGGCACTGAAGCTTTCTTT. Encoded protein: CAISPHGTGGFGTEAFF. The chain is built from TRBV10-3 and TRBJ1-1; 12 positions agree with TRBD1. The ends lost 6 bases at V and 4 bases at J; junction bases unmatched: 12. The CDR3 contains 17 residues. In germline, CDR1 is ENHRY, CDR2 SYGVKD.

The chain carries TRBV11-3 and TRBJ2-3; D may be TRBD1 (5 bases). Germline V gene lookup returns CDR1 SGHNT and CDR2 YENEEA. The V and J ends lost 7 bases and 4 bases respectively, with 9 bases between them. There are 12 residues in the CDR3. CDR3 DNA sequence: TGTGCCAGCAAAGGGGTCCCAGATACGCAGTATTTT. This gives the protein CASKGVPDTQYF.

The chain joins TRBV4-3 to TRBJ2-7; D not certain. Germline V gene lookup returns CDR1 LGHNA and CDR2 YSLEER. V was shortened by 4 bases and J by 6 bases, with 25 bases between the two germline ends. The CDR3 runs to 17 residues. In nucleotides, the CDR3 is TGCGCCAGCAGCCCCCCCGGCGGATTTTTAGGATACGGCGAGCAGTACGTC. Residues: CASSPPGGFLGYGEQYV.

V gene TRBV7-3 combines with J gene TRBJ2-3; D not certain. CDR3 size: 16 residues. CDR1 SGHTA and CDR2 FQGTGA come from the germline V gene. Trimming shortened V by 2 bases and J by 1 base, and 13 bases separated the two germline ends. CDR3 nucleotides: TGTGCCAGCAGCTTAGGGTCCTCAGCTGGCACAGATACGCAGTATTTT. Translating gives CASSLGSSAGTDTQYF.

The CDR3, as DNA: TGTGCCAGCAGCTTAAACCCGGGACAGGGGGCGGCGGGCTACACCTTC. Translated: CASSLNPGQGAAGYTF. This chain connects TRBV7-2 to TRBJ1-2, with 12 bases matching TRBD1. Per the germline V gene, CDR1 is SGHTA and CDR2 is FQGNSA. There are 16 residues in the CDR3. The ends lost 2 bases at V and 8 bases at J; junction bases unmatched: 9.

V and J are TRBV11-2 and TRBJ2-3, with 11 bases identical to TRBD2. CDR3 length: 16 amino acids. The J segment lost 6 bases and the V segment lost 2 bases, leaving 7 bases of the junction unmatched. CDR1 and CDR2 (germline): SGHAT, FQNNGV. The CDR3 sequence is CASSLQTSGNLDTQYF. CDR3 nucleotide sequence: TGTGCCAGCAGCTTACAGACTAGCGGGAATCTCGATACGCAGTATTTT.

The gene calls are TRBV5-6 and TRBJ1-1, with D maybe TRBD1 (5 bases). The germline gives CDR1 SGHDT, CDR2 YYEEEE. The germline V and J ends were trimmed by 0 bases and 9 bases, with 18 bases remaining between them. The CDR3 has 15 amino acids. The CDR3 DNA is TGTGCCAGCAGCTTGGCGGGGAGGGGAAATCGGCAAGCTTTCTTT. Translating gives CASSLAGRGNRQAFF.

V gene TRBV7-6 combines with J gene TRBJ1-1, with 7 bases fitting TRBD1. J gave up 3 bases and V 1 base, and 5 bases lay outside the gene matches. From germline, CDR1 is SGHVS and CDR2 FNYEAQ. The CDR3 runs to 15 residues. CDR3 nucleotides: TGTGCCAGCAGCTTAGTGTCAGGGGGGGACACTGAAGCTTTCTTT. Translated: CASSLVSGGDTEAFF.

The rearrangement joins TRBV5-5 to TRBJ1-2, with D unresolved. V dropped 1 base and J dropped 8 bases, with 9 bases sitting between them. Per the germline V gene, CDR1 is SGHKS and CDR2 is YYEKEE (reference sequence). The CDR3 consists of 12 residues. The CDR3: CASSLSLYGYTF. DNA for the CDR3: TGTGCCAGCAGCTTGTCACTCTACGGCTACACCTTC.

The chain employs TRBV5-4 and TRBJ1-1, with 8 nucleotides matching TRBD1. Germline lookup yields CDR1 SGHNT and CDR2 YYREEE (reference sequence). The CDR3 sequence is 13 residues long. Trimming cost V 10 bases and J 0 bases; bases outside gene matches: 5. The CDR3 loop is CAVSGGMNTEAFF. CDR3 DNA sequence: TGTGCCGTGTCAGGGGGCATGAACACTGAAGCTTTCTTT.